This T cell receptor (beta chain) was identified during a study of blood T cell repertoires in COVID-19. As for the study in general: Sources were T cells, B-cell-depleted T cells, or PBMCs; the material itself was cDNA or gDNA.

This CDR3 is 14 amino acids long. Germline V lookup: CDR1 LNHNV, CDR2 YYDKDF (reference sequence). The V and J ends lost 1 base and 5 bases respectively, with 11 bases between them. Using immunoSEQ multiplex PCR, the repertoire was profiled, and TCRdb retains in-frame clones only, with some absent. The sample lists approximately 230,000 clones; roughly 80% were seen once. The V call is TRBV15, the J call TRBJ1-2; D remains ambiguous. The sample consisted of peripheral blood. This clonotype was obtained from a woman at least 80 years old with active or convalescent COVID-19. CDR3 DNA sequence: TGTGCCACCAGCAGAGGCGGTACCGTATATGGCTACACCTTC. Translating it yields CATSRGGTVYGYTF.